These 9 T cell receptor beta chains were all obtained from the same sample, sequenced in a study of early T cells in non-severe SARS-CoV-2 infection. One entry per CDR3 protein results from TCRdb running MiXCR on the 5' RACE reads. Here the sample spans tens of thousands of distinct CDR3 sequences, roughly a sixth being singletons. Sequencing was done on a sample of whole blood. The receptors originated from an adult who was a healthcare worker with PCR-confirmed SARS-CoV-2 infection or an uninfected control (not recorded which).

Only a few counts were recorded for this clonotype. This chain connects TRBV11-2 to TRBJ2-7; no firm D call. This CDR3 has 14 amino acids. Trimming cost V 6 bases and J 1 base, with 13 bases left between them. Germline assignment: CDR1 SGHAT and CDR2 FQNNGV. CDR3 sequence: CASSPQTPSYEQYF. CDR3 DNA sequence: TGTGCCAGCAGTCCGCAGACTCCTTCCTACGAGCAGTACTTC.

There are a few counts of this clonotype. The CDR3 is CSWGRVQPQHF. As DNA, the CDR3 is TGCAGCTGGGGCAGGGTGCAGCCCCAGCATTTT. V is TRBV20-1 and J is TRBJ1-5, with D tentatively TRBD1 (5 bases). The germline gives CDR1 DFQATT, CDR2 SNEGSKA (reference sequence). This CDR3 has 11 residues.

In its sample, this clonotype was seen a few times. The junction does not match germline at one end; this may be a read error. This chain connects TRBV29-1 to TRBJ1-2; no definite D call. From germline, CDR1 is SQVTM and CDR2 ANQGSEA. This CDR3 is 8 amino acids long. As DNA, the CDR3 is TGCAGCGTTGACCTTTCGTCCTTC. The encoded protein is CSVDLSSF. The complete variable domain, with remaining parts taken from reference TRBV29-1 and TRBJ1-2, reads SAVISQKPSRDICQRGTSLTIQCQVDSQVTMMFWYRQQPGQSLTLIATANQGSEATYESGFVIDKFPISRPNLTFSTLTVSNMSPEDSSIYLCSVDLSSFGSGTRLTVV.

This clonotype has ten or more counts. The chain is built from TRBV7-2 and TRBJ2-2, with 8 bases lining up with TRBD2. Per the germline V gene, CDR1 is SGHTA and CDR2 is FQGNSA. J lost 5 bases, V lost 2 bases, and 4 bases had no gene match. This CDR3 is 15 amino acids long. The CDR3 loop is CASSLSGRGTGELFF. The CDR3 DNA reads TGTGCCAGCAGCTTAAGCGGGAGAGGGACCGGGGAGCTGTTTTTT.

This clonotype has only a few counts. The chain couples TRBV28 to TRBJ2-7, with 8 bases matching TRBD1. The CDR3 is made up of 14 amino acids. Germline V lookup: CDR1 MDHEN, CDR2 SYDVKM. Trimming took 5 bases from V and 4 from J; bases not matched to a gene: 7. CDR3 bases: TGTGCCAGCAGTCCGTGGACAGGGACATACGAGCAGTACTTC. Protein product: CASSPWTGTYEQYF.

The chain combines TRBV13 with TRBJ2-1; TRBD2 agrees at 11 bases. CDR1 is PRHDT and CDR2 is FYEKMQ in the germline V gene (reference sequence). The CDR3 loop spans 15 amino acids. Trimming removed 0 bases from V and 8 bases from J; junction bases left unmatched: 3. The CDR3: CASSLGLAGVDEQFF. CDR3 DNA: TGTGCCAGCAGCTTAGGACTAGCGGGGGTTGATGAGCAGTTCTTC.

This rearrangement joins TRBV6-6 to TRBJ2-7; 9 nucleotides agree with TRBD2. The CDR3 contains 15 residues. The J segment lost 7 bases and the V segment lost 4 bases, leaving 11 bases of the junction unmatched. The germline CDR1 and CDR2 sequences are MNHNY and SVGAGI (reference sequence). CDR3 protein: CASSFISGSTEEQYF. The DNA for the CDR3 is TGTGCCAGCAGTTTTATTAGCGGGAGTACGGAGGAGCAGTACTTC.

This clonotype was recorded a few times. V is TRBV29-1 and J is TRBJ2-7, with a possible D match to TRBD2 (6 bases). Trimming cost V 1 base and J 6 bases, with 7 bases left between them. CDR3 length: 11 amino acids. Germline CDR1 and CDR2: SQVTM and ANQGSEA. The DNA of the CDR3 is TGCAGCGTTGAAGTCGGGGGCGAGCAGTACTTC. Protein: CSVEVGGEQYF.

This clonotype was counted only a few times. The gene calls are TRBV2 and TRBJ2-7; TRBD2 agrees at 8 bases. The germline CDR1 and CDR2 sequences are SNHLY and FYNNEI. This CDR3 spans 14 amino acids. The V and J ends lost 6 bases and 2 bases, in that order; junction bases with no gene match: 6. The CDR3 is CASSPVGGAYEQYF. The CDR3 DNA reads as TGTGCCAGCAGCCCAGTCGGGGGGGCCTACGAGCAGTACTTC.